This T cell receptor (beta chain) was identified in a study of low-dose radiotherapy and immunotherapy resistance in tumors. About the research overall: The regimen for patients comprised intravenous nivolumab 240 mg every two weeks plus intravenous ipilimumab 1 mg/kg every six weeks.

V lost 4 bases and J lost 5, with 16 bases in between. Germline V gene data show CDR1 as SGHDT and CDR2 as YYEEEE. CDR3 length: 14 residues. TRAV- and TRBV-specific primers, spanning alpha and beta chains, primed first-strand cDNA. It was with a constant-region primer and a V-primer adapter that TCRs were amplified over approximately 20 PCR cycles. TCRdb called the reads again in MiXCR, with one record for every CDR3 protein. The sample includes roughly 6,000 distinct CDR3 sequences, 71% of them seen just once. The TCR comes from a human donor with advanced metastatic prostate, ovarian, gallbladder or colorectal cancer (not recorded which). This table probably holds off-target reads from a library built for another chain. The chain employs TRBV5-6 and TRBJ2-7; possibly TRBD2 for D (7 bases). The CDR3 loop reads CASSKGGGTHEQYF. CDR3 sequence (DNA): TGTGCCAGCAGCAAAGGGGGGGGTACCCACGAGCAGTACTTC. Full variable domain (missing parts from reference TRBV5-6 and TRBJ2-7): DAGVTQSPTHLIKTRGQQVTLRCSPKSGHDTVSWYQQALGQGPQFIFQYYEEEERQRGNFPDRFSGHQFPNYSSELNVNALLLGDSALYLCASSKGGGTHEQYFGPGTRLTVT.